This note documents a single T cell receptor beta chain sequence. Its antigen is currently unknown. These data originate in a study of T cells in narcolepsy. Study-wide context: Donors had narcolepsy type 1 or type 2, or were healthy controls.

Assay used: immunoSEQ multiplex PCR; TCRdb lists only in-frame clones, some missing. The sample holds roughly 17,000 clones, 55% to 75% seen once. General study results and limits: Blood of same and different patients, but not healthy controls, reportedly held recurring autoreactive clonotypes. Autoreactive HCRT-specific and TRIB2-specific clonotypes were marked in same-patient CSF-versus-blood CD4+ comparisons.

Trimming took 11 bases from V and 7 from J, leaving 12 bases between them. The CDR3 sequence is 11 residues long. The germline V gene encodes CDR1 WNHNN and CDR2 SYGVQD (reference sequence). V usage is TRBV10-1 and J usage is TRBJ2-4; D gene ambiguous. The sequencing input was CD45RA- memory CD8+ T cells from PBMCs. This TCR came from a human donor with narcolepsy. CDR3 loop: CASSEGNIQYF. Written as DNA, the CDR3 is TGCGCCTCATCAGAAGGCAACATTCAGTACTTC.